The 13 T cell receptor beta chains listed next were all sequenced from one sample in a study of blood T cell repertoires in COVID-19. Sequencing used immunoSEQ multiplex PCR; TCRdb keeps in-frame clones, though not all of them. The profile shows 100,000 to 150,000 clones, around 89% of them singletons. The sample was peripheral blood. These receptors originate from a human donor in a cohort sampled during active COVID-19.

This chain connects TRBV6-5 to TRBJ1-1; D gene uncertain. Germline lookup yields CDR1 MNHEY and CDR2 SVGAGI. The CDR3 runs to 14 residues. V shed 3 bases and J shed 1 base, with 9 bases lying between them. The CDR3 sequence: CASSYLAANTEAFF. CDR3 DNA sequence: TGTGCCAGCAGTTATTTGGCCGCGAACACTGAAGCTTTCTTT.

The genes are TRBV10-1 and TRBJ2-1; 9 positions agree with TRBD1. J gave up 7 bases and V 3 bases, and 7 bases lay outside the gene matches. There are 15 residues in the CDR3. Germline V lookup: CDR1 WNHNN, CDR2 SYGVQD (reference sequence). As DNA, the CDR3 is TGCGCCAGCAGTGAAGTAAACAGGGGGCGGAATGAGCAGTTCTTC. Its translation is CASSEVNRGRNEQFF.

The genes are TRBV19 and TRBJ1-5; 8 nucleotides align to TRBD1. CDR3 length: 13 residues. J was trimmed by 5 bases and V by 7 bases; bases with no gene match: 4. Germline V lookup: CDR1 LNHDA, CDR2 SQIVND (reference sequence). The CDR3, as DNA: TGTGCCAGTAAGGACAGGGCTGATCAGCCCCAGCATTTT. Its protein product is CASKDRADQPQHF.

J is TRBJ2-2 and V is TRBV28; D is possibly TRBD2 (5 bases). This CDR3 region has 16 residues. The ends were cut back, 5 bases at V and 5 bases at J, with 18 bases in the middle. Germline CDR1 reads MDHEN; CDR2 reads SYDVKM. In DNA, the CDR3 is TGTGCCAGCAGTACCCTCCCCCGGGGTTTAACCGGGGAGCTGTTTTTT. Amino acids: CASSTLPRGLTGELFF.

This chain joins TRBV19 and TRBJ1-6; a possible D gene is TRBD1 (6 bases). This CDR3 region has 13 residues. V was shortened by 5 bases and J by 14 bases, with 16 bases between the two germline ends. Per germline, CDR1 LNHDA and CDR2 SQIVND (reference sequence). The DNA for the CDR3 is TGTGCCAGTAGTGATACAGGGCCCTTGGCCCTCCACTTT. Its translation is CASSDTGPLALHF.

The chain is built from TRBV4-2 and TRBJ1-5; 10 bases map to TRBD1. V was clipped by 4 bases and J by 0 bases; unmatched bases: 9. This CDR3 contains 18 residues. Germline CDR1 reads LGHNA; CDR2 reads YNFKEQ. Written as DNA, the CDR3 is TGTGCCAGCAGCCCGACAGGGGGCGTTTTGGGTAGCAATCAGCCCCAGCATTTT. Translated: CASSPTGGVLGSNQPQHF.

The genes are TRBV7-9 and TRBJ1-3, with 8 bases that match TRBD1. V shed 4 bases, J shed 7 bases, and the junction held 9 bases outside the gene matches. Germline CDR1 is SEHNR and CDR2 is FQNEAQ (reference sequence). The CDR3 has 15 amino acids. The DNA for the CDR3 is TGTGCCAGCAGCTCGGACAGGGCCTTAGGTAACACCATATATTTT. Amino acid sequence: CASSSDRALGNTIYF.

This clone was recorded a few times. V gene TRBV4-1 combines with J gene TRBJ1-1; no reliable D call. The V and J ends lost 4 bases and 0 bases respectively, with 9 bases between them. This CDR3 is 14 amino acids long. From germline, CDR1 is MGHRA and CDR2 YSYEKL. CDR3 DNA sequence: TGCGCCAGCAGCCTAGGAGAAATGAACACTGAAGCTTTCTTT. Its translation is CASSLGEMNTEAFF.

The rearrangement links TRBV5-1 to TRBJ2-7, with a possible D match to TRBD1 (5 bases). This CDR3 is 13 amino acids long. The V end was cut by 2 bases, the J end by 1 base, with 7 bases between. Germline V gives CDR1 SGHRS, CDR2 YFSETQ. As DNA, the CDR3 is TGCGCCAGCAGCTTTACAGGATCCTACGAGCAGTACTTC. Protein product: CASSFTGSYEQYF.

The chain links TRBV4-1 to TRBJ2-2, with 8 positions matching TRBD1. Per the germline V gene, CDR1 is MGHRA and CDR2 is YSYEKL. J was trimmed by 6 bases and V by 4 bases; bases with no gene match: 10. This CDR3 contains 16 residues. In DNA, the CDR3 is TGCGCCAGCAGCCTGTGGGACAGGATCTCCTCCGGGGAGCTGTTTTTT. Its translation is CASSLWDRISSGELFF.

The chain joins TRBV20-1 to TRBJ1-5; D is uncertain. With 3 bases removed from V and 3 bases from J, the gap between germline ends came to 9 bases. The CDR3 is 13 amino acids. CDR1 and CDR2 from the germline V gene are DFQATT and SNEGSKA (reference sequence). CDR3 sequence reads: CSASSELNQPQHF. The CDR3 bases are TGCAGTGCTAGTTCTGAGCTCAATCAGCCCCAGCATTTT.

This clone was seen more than once but under ten times. This chain joins TRBV9 and TRBJ1-2; TRBD1 matches 9 bases. The germline CDR1 and CDR2 sequences are SGDLS and YYNGEE. Trimming took 4 bases from V and 4 from J; bases not matched to a gene: 14. The CDR3 runs 17 residues. The CDR3, as DNA: TGTGCCAGCAGCCTCAATGCAGGGACAGGGAGGTTCTATGGCTACACCTTC. Its translation: CASSLNAGTGRFYGYTF.

V gene TRBV10-3 combines with J gene TRBJ2-3; D may be TRBD2 (6 bases). The V end was cut by 3 bases, the J end by 5 bases, with 12 bases between. Germline values: CDR1 ENHRY, CDR2 SYGVKD. The CDR3 runs to 14 residues. The CDR3 sequence: CAISEVGGLDTQYF. In nucleotides, the CDR3 is TGTGCCATCAGTGAAGTAGGAGGGTTAGATACGCAGTATTTT.